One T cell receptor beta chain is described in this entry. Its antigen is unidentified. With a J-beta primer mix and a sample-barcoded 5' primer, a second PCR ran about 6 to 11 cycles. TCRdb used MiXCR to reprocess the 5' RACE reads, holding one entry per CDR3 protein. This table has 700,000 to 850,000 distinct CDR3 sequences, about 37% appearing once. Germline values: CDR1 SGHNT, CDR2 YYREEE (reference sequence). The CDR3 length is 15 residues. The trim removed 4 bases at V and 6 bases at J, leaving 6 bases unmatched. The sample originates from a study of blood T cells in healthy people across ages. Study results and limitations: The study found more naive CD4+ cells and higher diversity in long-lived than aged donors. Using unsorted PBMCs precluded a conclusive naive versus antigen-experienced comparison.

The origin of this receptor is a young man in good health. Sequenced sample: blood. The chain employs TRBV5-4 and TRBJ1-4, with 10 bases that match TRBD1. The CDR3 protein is CASSAPGTGDEKLFF. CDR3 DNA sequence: TGTGCCAGCAGCGCACCCGGGACAGGGGATGAAAAACTGTTTTTT.